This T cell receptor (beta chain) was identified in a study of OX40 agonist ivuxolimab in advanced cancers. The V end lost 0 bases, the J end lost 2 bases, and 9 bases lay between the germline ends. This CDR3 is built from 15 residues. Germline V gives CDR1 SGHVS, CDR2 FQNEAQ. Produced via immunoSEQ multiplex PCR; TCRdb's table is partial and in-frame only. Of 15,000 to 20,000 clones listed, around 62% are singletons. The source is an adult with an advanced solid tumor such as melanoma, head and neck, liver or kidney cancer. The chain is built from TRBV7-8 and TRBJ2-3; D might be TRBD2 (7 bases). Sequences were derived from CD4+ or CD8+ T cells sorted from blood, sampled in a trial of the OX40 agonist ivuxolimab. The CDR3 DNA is TGTGCCAGCAGCTTAGCGGGGGGGGCCACAGATACGCAGTATTTT. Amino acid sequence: CASSLAGGATDTQYF.